A selection of T cell receptor beta chains follows, all from one sample in a study of beta chain features in type 1 diabetes. The table came from immunoSEQ multiplex PCR; TCRdb's copy has only in-frame clones and leaves some out. Of a few hundred thousand clones in the sample, 16% were seen once. What was sequenced was naive CD4+ T cells from blood. These receptors originate from a man aged 25 to 40 with type 1 diabetes. CDR3s include the opening cysteine and the closing phenylalanine or tryptophan. A D gene is named only where the DNA matches it firmly. Size values are once, few and many counts, or a class for expanded clones, and some rows have none.

abundance: few; d_gene: .; j_gene: TRBJ2-1; v_gene: TRBV30; CDR3nt: TGTGCCTGGAGTACGACTTTATACAATGAGCAGTTCTTC; CDR3aa: CAWSTTLYNEQFF
abundance: .; d_gene: TRBD1; j_gene: TRBJ2-1; v_gene: TRBV4-3; CDR3nt: TGCGCCAGCAGCCTCCAGAACAGGGGACCCTACAATGAGCAGTTCTTC; CDR3aa: CASSLQNRGPYNEQFF
abundance: few; d_gene: TRBD1; j_gene: TRBJ2-2; v_gene: TRBV29-1; CDR3nt: TGCAGCGTTACAGGAGCAGGGGGCCATACCGGGGAGCTGTTTTTT; CDR3aa: CSVTGAGGHTGELFF
abundance: .; d_gene: TRBD1; j_gene: TRBJ1-1; v_gene: TRBV30; CDR3nt: TGTGCCTGGGGGACAGGTGGCGATGAAGCTTTCTTT; CDR3aa: CAWGTGGDEAFF
abundance: .; d_gene: .; j_gene: TRBJ2-3; v_gene: TRBV29-1; CDR3nt: TGCAGCGTTGCCATCAGGGATGATACGCAGTATTTT; CDR3aa: CSVAIRDDTQYF
abundance: .; d_gene: .; j_gene: TRBJ2-7; v_gene: TRBV18; CDR3nt: TGTGCCAGCTCACGCCCAGACGGCTACGAGCAGTACTTC; CDR3aa: CASSRPDGYEQYF
abundance: .; d_gene: .; j_gene: TRBJ2-1; v_gene: TRBV5-1; CDR3nt: TGCGCCAGCAGCTTGGGGGACAACTACAATGAGCAGTTCTTC; CDR3aa: CASSLGDNYNEQFF
abundance: few; d_gene: TRBD1; j_gene: TRBJ2-1; v_gene: TRBV14; CDR3nt: TGTGCCAGCAGCCCGACAGGGGGCTACAATGAGCAGTTCTTC; CDR3aa: CASSPTGGYNEQFF
abundance: .; d_gene: TRBD2; j_gene: TRBJ2-1; v_gene: TRBV29-1; CDR3nt: TGCAGCGTTGCAGGGAGGGACTCCTACAATGAGCAGTTCTTC; CDR3aa: CSVAGRDSYNEQFF
abundance: few; d_gene: .; j_gene: TRBJ1-2; v_gene: TRBV2; CDR3nt: TGTGCCAGCAGTGATGAGGGGTCACGGCCTGGCTACACCTTC; CDR3aa: CASSDEGSRPGYTF
abundance: .; d_gene: TRBD2; j_gene: TRBJ2-7; v_gene: TRBV4-2; CDR3nt: TGTGCCAGCAGCCCGGCGGCTAGCGGGAGTTACGAGCAGTACTTC; CDR3aa: CASSPAASGSYEQYF
abundance: .; d_gene: .; j_gene: TRBJ1-4; v_gene: TRBV7-9; CDR3nt: TGTGCCAGCAGCTTACGGGCGGATAATGAAAAACTGTTTTTT; CDR3aa: CASSLRADNEKLFF
abundance: .; d_gene: .; j_gene: TRBJ2-7; v_gene: TRBV7-9; CDR3nt: TGTGCCAGCAGCTTGGGTTTCTCCTACGAGCAGTACTTC; CDR3aa: CASSLGFSYEQYF
abundance: .; d_gene: .; j_gene: TRBJ1-1; v_gene: TRBV30; CDR3nt: TGTGCCCACGAGGGGTTCCACACTGAAGCTTTCTTT; CDR3aa: CAHEGFHTEAFF
abundance: .; d_gene: TRBD1; j_gene: TRBJ1-3; v_gene: TRBV7-9; CDR3nt: TGTGCCAGCAGCCCTCGACAGGGAGGAAACACCATATATTTT; CDR3aa: CASSPRQGGNTIYF
abundance: few; d_gene: TRBD1; j_gene: TRBJ2-5; v_gene: TRBV29-1; CDR3nt: TGCAGCGTTGATGGGGACAGTCTTTCGGGGACCCAGTACTTC; CDR3aa: CSVDGDSLSGTQYF
abundance: .; d_gene: .; j_gene: TRBJ2-7; v_gene: TRBV11-2; CDR3nt: TGTGCCAGCGTACGGGACTTCACCTACGAGCAGTACTTC; CDR3aa: CASVRDFTYEQYF
abundance: .; d_gene: .; j_gene: TRBJ2-7; v_gene: TRBV7-2; CDR3nt: TGTGCCAGCTCTTTGTCCCAAAACCCTGGGCAGTACTTC; CDR3aa: CASSLSQNPGQYF
abundance: .; d_gene: .; j_gene: TRBJ2-1; v_gene: TRBV18; CDR3nt: TGTGCCAGCTCACCACTACTTCTCAATGAGCAGTTCTTC; CDR3aa: CASSPLLLNEQFF
abundance: few; d_gene: .; j_gene: TRBJ2-3; v_gene: TRBV9; CDR3nt: TGTGCCAGCAGCGTACAGGGATCAGATACGCAGTATTTT; CDR3aa: CASSVQGSDTQYF
abundance: few; d_gene: TRBD1; j_gene: TRBJ2-7; v_gene: TRBV6-5; CDR3nt: TGTGCCAGCAGGCCCGAGGGACAGGGGGCGCGTGAGCAGTACTTC; CDR3aa: CASRPEGQGAREQYF
abundance: few; d_gene: .; j_gene: TRBJ1-2; v_gene: TRBV28; CDR3nt: TGTGCCAGCGGACCTAATGGCTACACCTTC; CDR3aa: CASGPNGYTF
abundance: .; d_gene: .; j_gene: TRBJ2-6; v_gene: TRBV7-2; CDR3nt: TGTGCCAGCAGCTTGGATAGCTGGCCTGGGGCCAACGTCCTGACTTTC; CDR3aa: CASSLDSWPGANVLTF
abundance: .; d_gene: TRBD2; j_gene: TRBJ2-7; v_gene: TRBV29-1; CDR3nt: TGCAGCGTTGAAGAGGGGGGGTACGAGCAGTACTTC; CDR3aa: CSVEEGGYEQYF
abundance: few; d_gene: .; j_gene: TRBJ2-1; v_gene: TRBV29-1; CDR3nt: TGCAGCGTTGGGCCCCCTCCAGGACCCCGAAATGAGCAGTTCTTC; CDR3aa: CSVGPPPGPRNEQFF
abundance: .; d_gene: .; j_gene: TRBJ1-2; v_gene: TRBV29-1; CDR3nt: TGCAGCGTTGGGGACTCACCTAACTATGGCTACACCTTC; CDR3aa: CSVGDSPNYGYTF
abundance: few; d_gene: .; j_gene: TRBJ2-2; v_gene: TRBV23-1; CDR3nt: TGCGCCAGCAGTCAATCCGCGGTTTCGAACACCGGGGAGCTGTTTTTT; CDR3aa: CASSQSAVSNTGELFF
abundance: few; d_gene: TRBD1; j_gene: TRBJ2-4; v_gene: TRBV30; CDR3nt: TGTGCCTGGAGTACAGGGGGCGCAGGCAAAAACATTCAGTACTTC; CDR3aa: CAWSTGGAGKNIQYF
abundance: few; d_gene: .; j_gene: TRBJ2-7; v_gene: TRBV7-9; CDR3nt: TGTGCCAGCAGCTTGGCTGCGTTGGGCGAGCAGTACTTC; CDR3aa: CASSLAALGEQYF
abundance: few; d_gene: .; j_gene: TRBJ2-7; v_gene: TRBV7-3; CDR3nt: TGTGCCAGCAGCCCGAAGGGCCTTCACTACGAGCAGTACTTC; CDR3aa: CASSPKGLHYEQYF
abundance: few; d_gene: .; j_gene: TRBJ2-7; v_gene: TRBV30; CDR3nt: TGTGCCTGGAGTGGGGGACATCCTCGTTCCGACGCCTACGAGCAGTACTTC; CDR3aa: CAWSGGHPRSDAYEQYF
abundance: few; d_gene: .; j_gene: TRBJ2-4; v_gene: TRBV7-9; CDR3nt: TGTGCCAGCAGCTTTACAGGCACCCTAGCCAAAAACATTCAGTACTTC; CDR3aa: CASSFTGTLAKNIQYF
abundance: .; d_gene: .; j_gene: TRBJ1-1; v_gene: TRBV18; CDR3nt: TGTGCCAGCTCTCCAGGGAGTTCCACTGAAGCTTTCTTT; CDR3aa: CASSPGSSTEAFF
abundance: .; d_gene: TRBD1; j_gene: TRBJ2-7; v_gene: TRBV4-1; CDR3nt: TGCGCCAGCAGCCAAGTGGGACAGGGGAAGGTCGAGCAGTACTTC; CDR3aa: CASSQVGQGKVEQYF
abundance: .; d_gene: .; j_gene: TRBJ2-7; v_gene: TRBV14; CDR3nt: TGTGCCAGCAGCCTAGACTTAGGATACGAGCAGTACTTC; CDR3aa: CASSLDLGYEQYF
abundance: .; d_gene: TRBD1; j_gene: TRBJ2-6; v_gene: TRBV28; CDR3nt: TGTGCCAGCAGTCCGGGGACAGCTGGGGCCAACGTCCTGACTTTC; CDR3aa: CASSPGTAGANVLTF
abundance: few; d_gene: .; j_gene: TRBJ2-1; v_gene: TRBV7-3; CDR3nt: TGTGCCAGCAGCTTATCAGCATACAATGAGCAGTTCTTC; CDR3aa: CASSLSAYNEQFF
abundance: .; d_gene: .; j_gene: TRBJ2-7; v_gene: TRBV7-2; CDR3nt: TGTGCCAGCAGCAGTTCCTCTTACGAGCAGTACTTC; CDR3aa: CASSSSSYEQYF
abundance: .; d_gene: .; j_gene: TRBJ2-5; v_gene: TRBV1; CDR3nt: TGCACCAGCAGCCAACCCCCTCGGCGGGAGGAGGGAGAGACCCAGTACTTC; CDR3aa: CTSSQPPRREEGETQYF
abundance: few; d_gene: TRBD1; j_gene: TRBJ1-2; v_gene: TRBV7-9; CDR3nt: TGTGCCAGCAGCTCCGGGACAGGGGCAGGATATGGCTACACCTTC; CDR3aa: CASSSGTGAGYGYTF
abundance: .; d_gene: .; j_gene: TRBJ2-3; v_gene: TRBV6-5; CDR3nt: TGTGCCAGCAGTTACTCGAGAACTTCTCGAGCAGATACGCAGTATTTT; CDR3aa: CASSYSRTSRADTQYF
abundance: few; d_gene: .; j_gene: TRBJ1-1; v_gene: TRBV30; CDR3nt: TGTGCCTGGAGTGTAGGTAGTTTGTGGGCTTTCTTT; CDR3aa: CAWSVGSLWAFF